The sequence of this T cell receptor (beta chain) was determined in a study of metastatic and nonmetastatic thyroid tumors. Study information: Malignant and benign thyroid patients had repertoires compared in peripheral blood and tumor or nodule tissue. Study results and caveats: Malignant thyroid tumors reportedly had TCR beta diversity that was significantly higher than in benign nodules, in blood and tumor.

Original methodology: CDR3 was compared across clinicopathological groups, and the resulting differences were used to build a distant-metastasis classifier for papillary thyroid cancer. MiXCR reprocessed the PCR reads for TCRdb. In this record, the V and J calls reflect TCRdb's handling and not the investigators' own analysis. The data hold tens of thousands of clones, with about a quarter observed a single time. None of the patients had undergone any treatment ahead of thyroid surgery. Within the sample, this clone is medium-sized (0.01 to 0.1%). The antigen remains undetermined. In germline, CDR1 is SGHVS, CDR2 FQNEAQ. V was clipped by 0 bases and J by 6 bases; unmatched bases: 2. The CDR3 contains 14 residues.

The chain joins TRBV7-8 to TRBJ2-7, with 10 bases aligning to TRBD1. Sequencing input: tumor tissue. The TCR originated in a female donor with papillary thyroid cancer or a benign thyroid nodule (not recorded which). Some clones in this sample may be carry-over from other donors' samples. The CDR3 DNA reads TGTGCCAGCAGCTTAGCGTGGGACAGGGGCGAGCAGTACTTC. Translated: CASSLAWDRGEQYF.